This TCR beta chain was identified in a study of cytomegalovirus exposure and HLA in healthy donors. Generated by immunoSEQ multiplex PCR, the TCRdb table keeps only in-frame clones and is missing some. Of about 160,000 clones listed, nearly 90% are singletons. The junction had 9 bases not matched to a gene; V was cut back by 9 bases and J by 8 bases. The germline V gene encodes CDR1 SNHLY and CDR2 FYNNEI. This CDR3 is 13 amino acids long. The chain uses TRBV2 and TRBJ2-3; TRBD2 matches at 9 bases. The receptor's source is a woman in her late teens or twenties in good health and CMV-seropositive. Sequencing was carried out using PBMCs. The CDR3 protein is CARGVAGVGTQYF. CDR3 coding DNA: TGTGCCAGAGGAGTAGCGGGAGTAGGTACGCAGTATTTT.